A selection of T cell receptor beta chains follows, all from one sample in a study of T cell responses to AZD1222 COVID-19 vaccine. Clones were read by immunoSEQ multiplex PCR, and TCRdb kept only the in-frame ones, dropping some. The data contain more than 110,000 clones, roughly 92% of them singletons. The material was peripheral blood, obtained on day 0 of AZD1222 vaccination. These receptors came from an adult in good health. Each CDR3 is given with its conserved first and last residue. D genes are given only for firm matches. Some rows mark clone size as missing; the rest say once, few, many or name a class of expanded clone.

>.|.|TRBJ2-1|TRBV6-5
CASSWVAAMYNEQFF
TGTGCCAGCAGTTGGGTAGCAGCCATGTACAATGAGCAGTTCTTC
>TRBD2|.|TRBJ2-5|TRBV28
CASRTSDETQYF
TGTGCCAGCAGGACTAGCGATGAGACCCAGTACTTC
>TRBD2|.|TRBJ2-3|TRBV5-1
CASSLSLASGGPDTDTQYF
TGCGCCAGCAGCTTGTCCTTGGCTAGCGGGGGCCCCGACACAGATACGCAGTATTTT
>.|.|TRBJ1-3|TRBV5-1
CASSLVGNSGNTIYF
TGCGCCAGCAGCTTGGTCGGGAACTCTGGAAACACCATATATTTT
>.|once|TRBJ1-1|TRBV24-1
CATSDPRRKETFF
TGTGCCACCAGTGATCCCCGACGGAAGGAAACTTTCTTT
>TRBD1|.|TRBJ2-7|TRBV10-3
CAISSSGTGTYEQYF
TGTGCCATCAGTTCCTCCGGGACAGGGACCTACGAGCAGTACTTC
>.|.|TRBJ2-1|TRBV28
CASSFDAEQFF
TGTGCCAGCAGTTTCGACGCTGAGCAGTTCTTC
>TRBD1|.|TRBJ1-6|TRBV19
CASSMGTVGNSPLHF
TGTGCCAGTAGTATGGGGACAGTCGGCAATTCACCCCTCCACTTT
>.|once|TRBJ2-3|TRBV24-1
CATSATKTTDTQYF
TGTGCCACCAGTGCGACGAAGACCACAGATACGCAGTATTTT
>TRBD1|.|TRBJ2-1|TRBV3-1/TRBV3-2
CASSQGTGGNEQFF
TGTGCCAGCAGCCAGGGGACAGGGGGCAATGAGCAGTTCTTC
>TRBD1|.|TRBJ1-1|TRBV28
CASSLYGTGGQAFF
TGTGCCAGCAGTTTATACGGGACAGGGGGGCAAGCTTTCTTT
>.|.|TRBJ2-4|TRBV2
CASSGTELAKNIQYF
TGTGCCAGCAGTGGAACAGAGCTAGCCAAAAACATTCAGTACTTC
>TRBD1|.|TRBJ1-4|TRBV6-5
CASSYQGVNEKLFF
TGTGCCAGCAGTTACCAGGGGGTGAATGAAAAACTGTTTTTT
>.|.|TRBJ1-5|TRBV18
CASSLTPQGNQPQHF
TGTGCCAGCTCACTGACGCCTCAGGGAAATCAGCCCCAGCATTTT